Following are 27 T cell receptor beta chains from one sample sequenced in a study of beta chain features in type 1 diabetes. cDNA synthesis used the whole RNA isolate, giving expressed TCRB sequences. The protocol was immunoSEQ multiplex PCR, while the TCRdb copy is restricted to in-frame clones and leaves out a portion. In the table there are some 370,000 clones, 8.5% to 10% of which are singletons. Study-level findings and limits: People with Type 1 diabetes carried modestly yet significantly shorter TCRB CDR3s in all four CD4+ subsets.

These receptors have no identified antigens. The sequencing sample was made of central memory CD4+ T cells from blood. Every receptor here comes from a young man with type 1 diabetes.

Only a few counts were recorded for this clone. As DNA, the CDR3 is TGTGCCAGCAGTTTCGGTGGGGGAACAGATACGCAGTATTTT. The encoded protein is CASSFGGGTDTQYF. This chain joins TRBV28 and TRBJ2-3; either TRBD1 or TRBD2 may fit D (5 bases each). V was clipped by 3 bases and J by 3 bases, with 10 bases between them. In germline, CDR1 is MDHEN, CDR2 SYDVKM. CDR3 length: 14 amino acids.

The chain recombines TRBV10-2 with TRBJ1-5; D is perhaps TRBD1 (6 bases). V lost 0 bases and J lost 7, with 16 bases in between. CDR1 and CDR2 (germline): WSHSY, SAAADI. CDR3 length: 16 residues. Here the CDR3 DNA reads TGCGCCAGCAGTGAGTCGGGGGCAGGAGGCAGGCAGCCCCAGCATTTT. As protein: CASSESGAGGRQPQHF.

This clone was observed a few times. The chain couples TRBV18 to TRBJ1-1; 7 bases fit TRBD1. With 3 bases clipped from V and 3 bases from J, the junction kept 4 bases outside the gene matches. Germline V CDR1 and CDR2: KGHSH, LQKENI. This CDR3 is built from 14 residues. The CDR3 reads CASSPGTADTEAFF. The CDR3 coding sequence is TGTGCCAGCTCACCCGGGACAGCGGACACTGAAGCTTTCTTT.

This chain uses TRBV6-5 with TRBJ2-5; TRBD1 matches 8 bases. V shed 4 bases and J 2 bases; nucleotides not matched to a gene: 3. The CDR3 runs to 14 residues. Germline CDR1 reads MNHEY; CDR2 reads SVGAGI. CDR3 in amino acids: CASSSGTGQETQYF. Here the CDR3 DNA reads TGTGCCAGCAGTTCTGGGACAGGACAAGAGACCCAGTACTTC.

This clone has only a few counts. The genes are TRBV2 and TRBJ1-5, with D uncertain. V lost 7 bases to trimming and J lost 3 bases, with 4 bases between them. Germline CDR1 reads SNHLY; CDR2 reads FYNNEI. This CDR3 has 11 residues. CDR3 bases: TGTGCCAGCAATCTCAATCAGCCCCAGCATTTT. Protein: CASNLNQPQHF.

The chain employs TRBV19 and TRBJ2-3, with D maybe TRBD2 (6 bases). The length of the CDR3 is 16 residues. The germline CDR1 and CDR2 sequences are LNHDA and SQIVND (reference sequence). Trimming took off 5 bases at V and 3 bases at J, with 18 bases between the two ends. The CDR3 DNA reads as TGTGCCAGTAGTTTGTACGCCGCGGGACTGACAGATACGCAGTATTTT. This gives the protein CASSLYAAGLTDTQYF.

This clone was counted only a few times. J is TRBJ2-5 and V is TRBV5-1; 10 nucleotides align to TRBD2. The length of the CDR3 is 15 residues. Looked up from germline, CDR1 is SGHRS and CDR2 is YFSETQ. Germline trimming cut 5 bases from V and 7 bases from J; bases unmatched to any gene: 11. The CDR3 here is CASSEAGGPSVTQYF. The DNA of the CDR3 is TGCGCCAGCAGTGAAGCGGGAGGGCCTAGTGTGACCCAGTACTTC.

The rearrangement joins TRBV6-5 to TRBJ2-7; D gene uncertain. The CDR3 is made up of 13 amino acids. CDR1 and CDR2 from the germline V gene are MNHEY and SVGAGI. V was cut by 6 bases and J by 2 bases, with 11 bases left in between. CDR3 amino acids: CASRVAGTYEQYF. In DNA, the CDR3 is TGTGCCAGCAGGGTGGCTGGAACCTACGAGCAGTACTTC.

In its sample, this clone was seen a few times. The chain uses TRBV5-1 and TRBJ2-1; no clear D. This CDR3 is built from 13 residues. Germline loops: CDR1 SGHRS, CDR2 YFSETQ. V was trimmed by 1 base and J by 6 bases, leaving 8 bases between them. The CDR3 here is CASSLRTTNEQFF. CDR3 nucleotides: TGCGCCAGCAGCTTGCGGACCACCAATGAGCAGTTCTTC.

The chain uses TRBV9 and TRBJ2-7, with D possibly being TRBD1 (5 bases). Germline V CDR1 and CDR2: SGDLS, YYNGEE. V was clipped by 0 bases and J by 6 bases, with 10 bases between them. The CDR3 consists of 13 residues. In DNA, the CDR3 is TGTGCCAGCAGCGTAGGGCCAAGGGGCGAGCAGTACTTC. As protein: CASSVGPRGEQYF.

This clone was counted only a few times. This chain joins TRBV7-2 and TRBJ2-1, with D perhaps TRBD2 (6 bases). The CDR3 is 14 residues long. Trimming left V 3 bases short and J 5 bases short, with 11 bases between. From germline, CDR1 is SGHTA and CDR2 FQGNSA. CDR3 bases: TGTGCCAGCAGCTTGGCTAGCGCCAACAATGAGCAGTTCTTC. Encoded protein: CASSLASANNEQFF. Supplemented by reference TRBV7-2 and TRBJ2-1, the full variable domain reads GAGVSQSPSNKVTEKGKDVELRCDPISGHTALYWYRQSLGQGLEFLIYFQGNSAPDKSGLPSDRFSAERTGGSVSTLTIQRTQQEDSAVYLCASSLASANNEQFFGPGTRLTVL.

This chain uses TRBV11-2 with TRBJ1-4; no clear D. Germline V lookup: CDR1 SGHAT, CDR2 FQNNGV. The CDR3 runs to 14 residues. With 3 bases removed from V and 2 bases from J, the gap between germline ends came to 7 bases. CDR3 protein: CASSLVATNEKLFF. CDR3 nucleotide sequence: TGTGCCAGCAGCTTGGTAGCTACTAATGAAAAACTGTTTTTT.

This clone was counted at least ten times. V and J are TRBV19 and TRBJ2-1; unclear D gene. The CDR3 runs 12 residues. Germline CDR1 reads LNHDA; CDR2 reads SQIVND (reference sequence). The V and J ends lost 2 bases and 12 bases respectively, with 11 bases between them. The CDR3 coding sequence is TGTGCCAGTAGTATAATCACTGGTCCGCAGTTCTTC. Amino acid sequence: CASSIITGPQFF.

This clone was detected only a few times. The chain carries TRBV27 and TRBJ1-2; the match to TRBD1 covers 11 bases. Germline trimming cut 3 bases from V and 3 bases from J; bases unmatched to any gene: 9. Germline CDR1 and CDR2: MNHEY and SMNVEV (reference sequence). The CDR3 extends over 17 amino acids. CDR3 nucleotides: TGTGCCAGCAGTTTCCGCGGACAGGGGGCTGGTGACTATGGCTACACCTTC. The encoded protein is CASSFRGQGAGDYGYTF.

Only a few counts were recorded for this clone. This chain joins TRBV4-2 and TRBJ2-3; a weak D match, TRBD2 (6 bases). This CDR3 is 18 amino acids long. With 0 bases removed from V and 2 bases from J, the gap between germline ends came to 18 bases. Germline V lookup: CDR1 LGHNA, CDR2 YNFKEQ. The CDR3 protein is CASSQDQGLSGPTDTQYF. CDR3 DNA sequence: TGTGCCAGCAGCCAAGATCAGGGACTCAGCGGACCCACAGATACGCAGTATTTT.

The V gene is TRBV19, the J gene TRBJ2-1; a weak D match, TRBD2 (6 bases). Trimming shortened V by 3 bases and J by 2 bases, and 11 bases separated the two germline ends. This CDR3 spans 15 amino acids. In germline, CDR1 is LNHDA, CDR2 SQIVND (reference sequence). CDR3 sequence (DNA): TGTGCCAGTAGTATTTACGGGGGTACCTACAATGAGCAGTTCTTC. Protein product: CASSIYGGTYNEQFF.

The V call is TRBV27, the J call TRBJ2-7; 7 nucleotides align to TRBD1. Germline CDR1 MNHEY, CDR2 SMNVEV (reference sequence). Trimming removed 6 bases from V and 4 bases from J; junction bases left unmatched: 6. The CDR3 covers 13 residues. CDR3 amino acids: CASRMGQRYEQYF. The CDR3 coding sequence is TGTGCCAGCAGGATGGGACAGCGGTACGAGCAGTACTTC.

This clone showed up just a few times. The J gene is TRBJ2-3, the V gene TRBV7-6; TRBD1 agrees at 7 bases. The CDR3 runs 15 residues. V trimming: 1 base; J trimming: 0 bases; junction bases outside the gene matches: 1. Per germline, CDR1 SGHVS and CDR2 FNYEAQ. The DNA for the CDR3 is TGTGCCAGCAGCTTAGTGGGACAGAGCACAGATACGCAGTATTTT. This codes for CASSLVGQSTDTQYF.

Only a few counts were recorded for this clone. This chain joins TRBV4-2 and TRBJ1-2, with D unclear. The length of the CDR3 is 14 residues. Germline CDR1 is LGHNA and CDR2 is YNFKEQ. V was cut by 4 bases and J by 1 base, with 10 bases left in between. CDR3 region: CASSREPYNYGYTF. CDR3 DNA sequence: TGTGCCAGCAGCCGAGAACCTTATAACTATGGCTACACCTTC.

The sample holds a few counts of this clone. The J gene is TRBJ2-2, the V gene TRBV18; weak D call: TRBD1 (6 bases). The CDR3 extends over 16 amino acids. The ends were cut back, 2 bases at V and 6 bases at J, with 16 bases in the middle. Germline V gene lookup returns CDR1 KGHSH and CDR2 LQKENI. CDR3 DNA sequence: TGTGCCAGCTCACCAGAGGCTCCAGGGGCGTCCGGGGAGCTGTTTTTT. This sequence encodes CASSPEAPGASGELFF.

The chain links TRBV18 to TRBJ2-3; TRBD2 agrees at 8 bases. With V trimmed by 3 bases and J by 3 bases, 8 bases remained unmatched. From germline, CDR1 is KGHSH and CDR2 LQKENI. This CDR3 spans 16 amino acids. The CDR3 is CASSPLSGSGTDTQYF. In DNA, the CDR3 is TGTGCCAGCTCACCTTTAAGCGGGAGTGGTACAGATACGCAGTATTTT.

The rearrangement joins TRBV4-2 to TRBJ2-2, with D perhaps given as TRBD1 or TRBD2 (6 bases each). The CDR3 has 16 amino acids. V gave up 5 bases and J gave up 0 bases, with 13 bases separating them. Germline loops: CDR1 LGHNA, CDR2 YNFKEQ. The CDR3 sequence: CASSWGASANTGELFF. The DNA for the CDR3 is TGTGCCAGCAGCTGGGGGGCCTCAGCGAACACCGGGGAGCTGTTTTTT.

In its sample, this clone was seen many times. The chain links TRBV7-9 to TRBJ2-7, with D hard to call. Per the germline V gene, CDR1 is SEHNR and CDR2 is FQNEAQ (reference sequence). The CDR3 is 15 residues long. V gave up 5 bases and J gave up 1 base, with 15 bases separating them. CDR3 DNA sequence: TGTGCCAGCAGCCCGGTGTTCGGTTTATCCTACGAGCAGTACTTC. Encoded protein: CASSPVFGLSYEQYF.

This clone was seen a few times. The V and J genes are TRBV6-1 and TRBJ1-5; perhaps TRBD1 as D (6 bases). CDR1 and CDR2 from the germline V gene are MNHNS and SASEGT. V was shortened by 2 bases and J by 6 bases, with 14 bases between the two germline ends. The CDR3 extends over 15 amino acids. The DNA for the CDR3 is TGTGCCAGCAGTGAAATGTGGGGGCCGGGTCAGCCCCAGCATTTT. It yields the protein CASSEMWGPGQPQHF.

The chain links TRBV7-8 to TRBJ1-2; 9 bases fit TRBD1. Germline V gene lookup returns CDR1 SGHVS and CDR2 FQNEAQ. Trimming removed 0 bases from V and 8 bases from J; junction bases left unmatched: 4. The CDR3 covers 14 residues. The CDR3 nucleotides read TGTGCCAGCAGCTTAGCGGGGACAGGGTACGGCTACACCTTC. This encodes CASSLAGTGYGYTF.

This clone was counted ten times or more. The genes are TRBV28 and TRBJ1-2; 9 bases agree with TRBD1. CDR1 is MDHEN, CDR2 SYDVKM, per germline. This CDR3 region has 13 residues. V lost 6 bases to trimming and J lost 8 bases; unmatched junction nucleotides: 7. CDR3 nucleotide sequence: TGTGCCAGCAGGGCCGGGACAGGGTTAGGCTACACCTTC. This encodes CASRAGTGLGYTF.

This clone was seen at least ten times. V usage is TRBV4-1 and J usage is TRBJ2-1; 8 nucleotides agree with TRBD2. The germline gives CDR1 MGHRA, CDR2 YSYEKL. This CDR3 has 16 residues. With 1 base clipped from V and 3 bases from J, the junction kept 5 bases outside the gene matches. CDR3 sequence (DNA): TGCGCCAGCAGCCAAGGTAGCGGGACTCTCTACAATGAGCAGTTCTTC. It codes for CASSQGSGTLYNEQFF.